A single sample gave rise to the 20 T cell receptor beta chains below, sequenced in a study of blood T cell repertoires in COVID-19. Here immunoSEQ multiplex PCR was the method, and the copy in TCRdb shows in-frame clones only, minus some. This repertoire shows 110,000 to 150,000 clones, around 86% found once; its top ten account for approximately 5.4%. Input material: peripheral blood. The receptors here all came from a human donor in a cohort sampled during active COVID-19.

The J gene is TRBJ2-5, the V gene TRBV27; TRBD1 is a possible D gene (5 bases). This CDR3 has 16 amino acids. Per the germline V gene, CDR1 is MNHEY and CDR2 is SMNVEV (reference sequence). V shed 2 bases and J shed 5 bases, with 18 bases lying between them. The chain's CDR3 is CASSLLSTQGVETQYF. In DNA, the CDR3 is TGTGCCAGCAGTTTACTTAGTACGCAGGGCGTGGAGACCCAGTACTTC.

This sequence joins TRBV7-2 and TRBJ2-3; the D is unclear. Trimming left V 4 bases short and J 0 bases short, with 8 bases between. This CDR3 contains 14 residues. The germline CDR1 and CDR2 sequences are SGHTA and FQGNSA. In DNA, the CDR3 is TGTGCCAGCAGCTCCTACCTAAGCACAGATACGCAGTATTTT. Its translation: CASSSYLSTDTQYF.

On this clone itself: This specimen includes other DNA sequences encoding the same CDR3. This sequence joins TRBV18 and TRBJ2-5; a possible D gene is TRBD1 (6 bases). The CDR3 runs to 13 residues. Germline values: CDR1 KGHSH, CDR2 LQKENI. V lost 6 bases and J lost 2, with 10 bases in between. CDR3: CASSLGQQETQYF. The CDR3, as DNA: TGTGCCAGCTCCCTCGGACAGCAAGAGACCCAGTACTTC.

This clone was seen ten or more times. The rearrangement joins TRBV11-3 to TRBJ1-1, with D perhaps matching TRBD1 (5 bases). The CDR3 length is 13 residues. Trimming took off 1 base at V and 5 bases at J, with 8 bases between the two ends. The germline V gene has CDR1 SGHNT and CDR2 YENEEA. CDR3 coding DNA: TGTGCCAGCAGCTTAGGGCAGGGAACTGAAGCTTTCTTT. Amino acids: CASSLGQGTEAFF.

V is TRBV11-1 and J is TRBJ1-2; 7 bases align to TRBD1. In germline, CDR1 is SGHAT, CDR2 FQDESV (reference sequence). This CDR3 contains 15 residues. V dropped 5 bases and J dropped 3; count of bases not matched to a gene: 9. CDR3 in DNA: TGTGCCAGCAGCCCCGACAGGGCTTTGGACTATGGCTACACCTTC. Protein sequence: CASSPDRALDYGYTF.

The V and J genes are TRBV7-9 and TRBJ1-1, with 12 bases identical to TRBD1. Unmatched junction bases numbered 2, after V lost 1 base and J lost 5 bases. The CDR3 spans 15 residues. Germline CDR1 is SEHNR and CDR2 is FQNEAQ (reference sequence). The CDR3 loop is CASSLGDRGLTEAFF. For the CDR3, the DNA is TGTGCCAGCAGCTTAGGGGACAGGGGGCTAACTGAAGCTTTCTTT.

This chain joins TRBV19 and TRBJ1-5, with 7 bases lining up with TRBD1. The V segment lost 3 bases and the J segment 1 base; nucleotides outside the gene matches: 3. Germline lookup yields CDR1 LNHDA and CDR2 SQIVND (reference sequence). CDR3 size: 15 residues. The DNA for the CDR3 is TGTGCCAGTAGTATGGGACAGAACAGCAATCAGCCCCAGCATTTT. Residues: CASSMGQNSNQPQHF.

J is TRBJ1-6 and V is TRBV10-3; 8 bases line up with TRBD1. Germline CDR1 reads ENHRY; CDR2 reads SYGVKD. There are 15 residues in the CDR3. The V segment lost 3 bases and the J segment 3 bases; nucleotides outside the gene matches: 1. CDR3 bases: TGTGCCATCAGTGAAGGACAGGGCTATAATTCACCCCTCCACTTT. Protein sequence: CAISEGQGYNSPLHF.

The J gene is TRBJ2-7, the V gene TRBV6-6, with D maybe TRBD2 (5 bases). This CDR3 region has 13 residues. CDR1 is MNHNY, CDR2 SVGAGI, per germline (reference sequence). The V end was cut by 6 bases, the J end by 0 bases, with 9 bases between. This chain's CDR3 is CASRPGVSYEQYF. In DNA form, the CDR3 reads TGTGCCAGCAGACCCGGGGTCTCCTACGAGCAGTACTTC.

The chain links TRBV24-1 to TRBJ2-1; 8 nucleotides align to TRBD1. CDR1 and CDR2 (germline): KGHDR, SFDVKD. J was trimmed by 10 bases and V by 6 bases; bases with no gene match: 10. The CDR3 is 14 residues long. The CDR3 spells CATSLTGDSGEQFF. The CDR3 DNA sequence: TGTGCCACCAGTCTGACAGGGGATTCGGGAGAGCAGTTCTTC.

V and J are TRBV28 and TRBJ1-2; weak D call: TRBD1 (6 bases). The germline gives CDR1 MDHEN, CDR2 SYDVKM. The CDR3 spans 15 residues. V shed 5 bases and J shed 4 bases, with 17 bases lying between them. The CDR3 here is CASSVTGRYGYGYTF. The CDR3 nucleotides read TGTGCCAGCAGTGTTACAGGGCGCTACGGCTATGGCTACACCTTC.

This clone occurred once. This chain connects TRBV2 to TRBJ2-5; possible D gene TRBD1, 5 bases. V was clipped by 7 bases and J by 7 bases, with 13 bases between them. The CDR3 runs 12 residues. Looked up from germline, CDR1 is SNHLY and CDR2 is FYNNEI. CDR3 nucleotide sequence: TGTGCCAGCAAAGGCAGGGTAGGGACCCAGTACTTC. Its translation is CASKGRVGTQYF.

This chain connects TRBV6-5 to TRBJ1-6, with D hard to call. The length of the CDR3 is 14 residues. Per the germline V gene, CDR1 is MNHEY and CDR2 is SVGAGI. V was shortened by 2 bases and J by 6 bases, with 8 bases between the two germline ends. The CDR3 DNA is TGTGCCAGCAGTTACGCGGGTTTTAATTCACCCCTCCACTTT. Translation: CASSYAGFNSPLHF.

DNA of the CDR3: TGTGCCAGCAGCTTCGACCGGACAGTCGGGGAGCTGTTTTTT. It codes for CASSFDRTVGELFF. V gene TRBV6-5 combines with J gene TRBJ2-2; the D gene is possibly TRBD1 (6 bases). Trimming took off 6 bases at V and 7 bases at J, with 15 bases between the two ends. The germline V gene encodes CDR1 MNHEY and CDR2 SVGAGI. The length of the CDR3 is 14 residues.

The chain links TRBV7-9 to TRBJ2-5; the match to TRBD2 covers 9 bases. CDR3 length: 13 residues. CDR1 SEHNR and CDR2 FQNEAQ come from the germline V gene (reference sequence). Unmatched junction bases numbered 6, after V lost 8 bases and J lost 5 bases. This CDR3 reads CASRLAGWETQYF. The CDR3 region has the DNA TGTGCCAGCCGTCTAGCGGGATGGGAGACCCAGTACTTC.

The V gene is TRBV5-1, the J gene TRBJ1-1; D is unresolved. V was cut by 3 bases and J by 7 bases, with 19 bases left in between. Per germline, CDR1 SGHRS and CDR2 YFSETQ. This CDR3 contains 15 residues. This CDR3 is CASSSRGSSLGEAFF. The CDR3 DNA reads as TGCGCCAGCAGCTCTCGGGGTTCGTCGTTGGGTGAAGCTTTCTTT.

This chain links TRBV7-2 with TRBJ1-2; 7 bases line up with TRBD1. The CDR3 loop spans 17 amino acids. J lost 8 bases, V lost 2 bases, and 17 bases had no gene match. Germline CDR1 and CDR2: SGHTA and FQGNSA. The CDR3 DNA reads TGTGCCAGCAGCTTAAGGACAGGACCCCCTAATCCGGCCGGCTACACCTTC. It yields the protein CASSLRTGPPNPAGYTF.

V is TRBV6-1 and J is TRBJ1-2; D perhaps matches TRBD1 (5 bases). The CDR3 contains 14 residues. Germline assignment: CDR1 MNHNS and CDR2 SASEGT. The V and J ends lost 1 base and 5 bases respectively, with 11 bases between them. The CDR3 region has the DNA TGTGCCAGCAGTGAAGACCCCGGGGGATATGGCTACACCTTC. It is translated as CASSEDPGGYGYTF.

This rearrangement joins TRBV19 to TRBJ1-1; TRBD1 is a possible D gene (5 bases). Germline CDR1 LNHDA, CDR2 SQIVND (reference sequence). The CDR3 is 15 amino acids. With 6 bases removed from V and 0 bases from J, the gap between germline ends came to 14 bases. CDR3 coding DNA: TGTGCCAGTAGACAAAAGGGGCAGGTGAACACTGAAGCTTTCTTT. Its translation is CASRQKGQVNTEAFF.

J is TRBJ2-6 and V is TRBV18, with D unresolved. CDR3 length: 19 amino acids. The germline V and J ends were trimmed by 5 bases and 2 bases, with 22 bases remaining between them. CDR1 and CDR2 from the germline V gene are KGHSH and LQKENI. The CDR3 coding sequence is TGTGCCAGCTCATCCTTAACCAAAAGAAAAGCTGCTGGGGCCAACGTCCTGACTTTC. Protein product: CASSSLTKRKAAGANVLTF.